This T cell receptor (beta chain) appears in the sequencing data of a study of neurological immune-mediated disorders. Trimming stripped 4 bases from V and 0 bases from J, with 9 bases between. The length of the CDR3 is 13 residues. Per the germline V gene, CDR1 is GTSNPN and CDR2 is SVGIG (reference sequence). Study-wide results and limits: None of the CDR3 amino acid sequences found in expanded clones was shared across subjects. This suggests that the TCR-beta repertoires were private in all groups. The study found the most TCR clonal expansion in HTLV-1-associated myelopathy and the least in multiple sclerosis, below healthy controls.

Notes on this clonotype: Its antigen is not known.

From the 5' RACE reads, TCRdb called clonotypes with MiXCR, one entry per CDR3 protein. In the table there are under 20,000 distinct CDR3 sequences, around a quarter of which are singletons. Material: PBMCs. The chain links TRBV30 to TRBJ1-1; D is perhaps TRBD1 (5 bases). This clonotype was sampled from a man between 45 and 60 years old with HTLV-1-associated myelopathy (HAM/TSP). The CDR3 DNA sequence: TGTGCCTGGATCGGGACGGTGAACACTGAAGCTTTCTTT. This codes for CAWIGTVNTEAFF.